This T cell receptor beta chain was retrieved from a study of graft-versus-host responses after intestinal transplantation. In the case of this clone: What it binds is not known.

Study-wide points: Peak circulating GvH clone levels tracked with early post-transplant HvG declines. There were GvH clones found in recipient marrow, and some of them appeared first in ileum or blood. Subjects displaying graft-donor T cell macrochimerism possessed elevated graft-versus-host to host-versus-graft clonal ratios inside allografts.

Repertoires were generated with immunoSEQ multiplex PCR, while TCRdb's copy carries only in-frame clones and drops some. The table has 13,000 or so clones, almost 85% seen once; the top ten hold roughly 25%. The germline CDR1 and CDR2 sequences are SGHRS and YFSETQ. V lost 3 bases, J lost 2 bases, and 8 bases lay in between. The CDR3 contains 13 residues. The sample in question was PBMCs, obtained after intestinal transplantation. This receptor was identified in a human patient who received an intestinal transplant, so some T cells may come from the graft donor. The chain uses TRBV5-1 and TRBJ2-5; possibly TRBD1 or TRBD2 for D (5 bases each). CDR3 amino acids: CASSWGGQETQYF. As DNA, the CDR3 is TGCGCCAGCAGCTGGGGCGGGCAAGAGACCCAGTACTTC.